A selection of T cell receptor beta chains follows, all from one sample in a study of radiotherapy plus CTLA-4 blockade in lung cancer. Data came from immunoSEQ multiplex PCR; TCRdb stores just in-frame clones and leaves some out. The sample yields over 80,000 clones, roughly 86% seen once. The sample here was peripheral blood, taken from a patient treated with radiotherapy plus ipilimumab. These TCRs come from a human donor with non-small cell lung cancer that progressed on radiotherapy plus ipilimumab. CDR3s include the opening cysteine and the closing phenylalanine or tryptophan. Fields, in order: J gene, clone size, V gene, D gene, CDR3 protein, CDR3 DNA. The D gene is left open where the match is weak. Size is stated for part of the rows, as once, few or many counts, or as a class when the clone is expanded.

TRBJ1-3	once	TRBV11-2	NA	CASSFGLPSGNTIYF	TGTGCCAGCAGCTTTGGCCTTCCTTCTGGAAACACCATATATTTT
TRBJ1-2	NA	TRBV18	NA	CASSANLYGYTF	TGTGCCAGCTCAGCAAATTTATATGGCTACACCTTC
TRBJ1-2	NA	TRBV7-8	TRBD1	CASSSRQGGGYGYTF	TGTGCCAGCAGCTCCCGACAGGGAGGGGGCTATGGCTACACCTTC
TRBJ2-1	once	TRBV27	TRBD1	CASRGMGQGSYNEQFF	TGTGCCAGCAGGGGGATGGGACAGGGGAGCTACAATGAGCAGTTCTTC
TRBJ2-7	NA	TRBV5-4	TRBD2	CASSAGTRIDEQYF	TGTGCCAGCAGCGCCGGGACTAGAATTGACGAGCAGTACTTC
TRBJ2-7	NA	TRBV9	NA	CASSVAIGVGYEQYF	TGTGCCAGCAGCGTAGCTATCGGAGTCGGTTACGAGCAGTACTTC
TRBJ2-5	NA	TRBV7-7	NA	CASSRTGEQETQYF	TGTGCCAGCAGCCGTACGGGGGAGCAAGAGACCCAGTACTTC
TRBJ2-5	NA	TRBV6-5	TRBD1	CASSYVGTGGRETQYF	TGTGCCAGCAGTTACGTCGGGACAGGGGGGCGAGAGACCCAGTACTTC
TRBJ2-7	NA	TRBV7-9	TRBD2	CASAGLAGTWYF	TGTGCCAGCGCGGGACTAGCGGGGACTTGGTACTTC
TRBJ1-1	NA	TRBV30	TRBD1	CAWSHRTGEAFF	TGTGCCTGGAGTCATAGGACAGGGGAAGCTTTCTTT
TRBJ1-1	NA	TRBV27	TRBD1	CASSGQGVRTEAFF	TGTGCCAGCAGTGGACAGGGGGTAAGGACTGAAGCTTTCTTT
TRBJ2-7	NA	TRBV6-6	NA	CASSPTVGAEQYF	TGTGCCAGCAGTCCCACCGTGGGGGCCGAGCAGTACTTC
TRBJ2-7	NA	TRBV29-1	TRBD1	CSVPGQGERGEQYF	TGCAGCGTTCCTGGACAGGGGGAGCGGGGCGAGCAGTACTTC
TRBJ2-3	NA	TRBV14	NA	CASSHLGGGSTDTQYF	TGTGCCAGCAGCCACCTAGGGGGAGGGAGCACAGATACGCAGTATTTT
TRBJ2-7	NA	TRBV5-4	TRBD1	CASSRDRAYEQYF	TGTGCCAGCAGCCGTGACAGGGCCTACGAGCAGTACTTC
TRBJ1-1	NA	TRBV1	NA	CTSSQLVARDTEAFF	TGCACCAGCAGCCAATTGGTGGCGAGGGACACTGAAGCTTTCTTT
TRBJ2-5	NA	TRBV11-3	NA	CASSLLGWQETQYF	TGTGCCAGCAGCTTATTGGGATGGCAAGAGACCCAGTACTTC
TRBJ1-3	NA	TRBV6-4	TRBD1	CASSDPDRSSGNTIYF	TGTGCCAGCAGTGACCCGGACAGGAGCTCTGGAAACACCATATATTTT